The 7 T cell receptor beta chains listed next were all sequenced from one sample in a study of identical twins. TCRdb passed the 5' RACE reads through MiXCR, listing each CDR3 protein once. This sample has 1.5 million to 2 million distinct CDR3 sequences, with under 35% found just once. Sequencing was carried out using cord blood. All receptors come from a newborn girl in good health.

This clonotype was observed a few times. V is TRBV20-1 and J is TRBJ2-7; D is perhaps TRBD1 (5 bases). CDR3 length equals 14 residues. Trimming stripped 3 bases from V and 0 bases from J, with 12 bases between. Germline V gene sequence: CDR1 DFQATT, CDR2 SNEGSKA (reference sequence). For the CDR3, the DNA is TGCAGTGCTAGGAGACAGATATACTCCTACGAGCAGTACTTC. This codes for CSARRQIYSYEQYF.

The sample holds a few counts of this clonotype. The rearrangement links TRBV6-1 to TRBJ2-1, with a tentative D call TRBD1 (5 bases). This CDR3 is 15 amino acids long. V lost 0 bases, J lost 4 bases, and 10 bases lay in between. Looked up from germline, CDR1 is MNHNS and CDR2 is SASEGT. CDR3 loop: CASSEAQVGYNEQFF. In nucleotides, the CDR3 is TGTGCCAGCAGTGAAGCACAGGTCGGGTACAATGAGCAGTTCTTC.

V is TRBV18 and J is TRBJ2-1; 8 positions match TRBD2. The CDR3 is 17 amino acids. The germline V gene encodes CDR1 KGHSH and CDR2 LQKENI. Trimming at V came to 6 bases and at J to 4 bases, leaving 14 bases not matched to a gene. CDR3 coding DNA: TGTGCCAGCTCCCCCGTAATCGGGACTAGACCTTACAATGAGCAGTTCTTC. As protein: CASSPVIGTRPYNEQFF.

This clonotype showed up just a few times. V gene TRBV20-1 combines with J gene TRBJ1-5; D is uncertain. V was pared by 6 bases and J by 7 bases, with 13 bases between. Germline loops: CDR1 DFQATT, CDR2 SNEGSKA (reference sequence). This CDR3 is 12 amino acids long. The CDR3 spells CSASLVYQPQHF. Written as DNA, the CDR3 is TGCAGTGCGAGTTTGGTTTACCAGCCCCAGCATTTT.

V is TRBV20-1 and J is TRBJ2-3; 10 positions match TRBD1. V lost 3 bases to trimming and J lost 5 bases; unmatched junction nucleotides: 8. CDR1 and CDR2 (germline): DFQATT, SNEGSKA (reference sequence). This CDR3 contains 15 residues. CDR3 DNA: TGCAGTGCTAGCTCCGGGACAGGGGCAGGAGATACGCAGTATTTT. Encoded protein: CSASSGTGAGDTQYF.

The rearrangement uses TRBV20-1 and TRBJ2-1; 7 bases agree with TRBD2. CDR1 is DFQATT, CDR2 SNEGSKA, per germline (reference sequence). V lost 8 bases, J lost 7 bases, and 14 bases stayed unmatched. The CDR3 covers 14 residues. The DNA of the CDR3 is TGCAGTCTTTTGGGACTACGCCTGAGGAATGAGCAGTTCTTC. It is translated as CSLLGLRLRNEQFF.

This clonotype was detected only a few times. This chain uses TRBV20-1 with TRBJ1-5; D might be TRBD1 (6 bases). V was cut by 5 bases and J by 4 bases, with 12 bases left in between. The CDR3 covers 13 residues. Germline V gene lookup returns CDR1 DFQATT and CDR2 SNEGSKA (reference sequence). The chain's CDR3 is CSAHRDKNQPQHF. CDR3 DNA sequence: TGCAGTGCTCACCGGGACAAAAATCAGCCCCAGCATTTT.